The 8 T cell receptor beta chains presented below share a single source sample, sequenced in a study of high-grade serous ovarian cancer treatment subgroups. Assay used: immunoSEQ multiplex PCR; TCRdb lists only in-frame clones, some missing. The sample has 30,000 or so clones, around 80% seen once; the top ten hold about 2.1%. Tumor samples were obtained before definitive surgery or chemotherapy. The sequencing sample was made of tumor tissue. The source is a human donor with high-grade serous ovarian cancer.

This chain connects TRBV2 to TRBJ2-3; D call uncertain. The CDR3 spans 12 residues. Germline CDR1 SNHLY, CDR2 FYNNEI. Trimming took 7 bases from V and 3 from J, leaving 8 bases between them. This CDR3 reads CASNLLTDTQYF. The CDR3 nucleotides are TGTGCCAGCAATTTGTTAACAGATACGCAGTATTTT.

This CDR3 is CASSPGRVAGSYEQYF. For the CDR3, the DNA is TGTGCCAGCAGCCCCGGACGGGTAGCGGGATCGTACGAGCAGTACTTC. V usage is TRBV11-2 and J usage is TRBJ2-7, with 8 bases fitting TRBD2. The CDR3 sequence is 16 residues long. The germline V gene has CDR1 SGHAT and CDR2 FQNNGV. Losses at the gene ends were 5 bases for V and 4 bases for J; bases not matched to a gene: 13.

The chain is built from TRBV28 and TRBJ1-5; TRBD1 matches 7 bases. Losses at the gene ends were 5 bases for V and 4 bases for J; bases not matched to a gene: 8. The CDR3 extends over 15 amino acids. Germline V CDR1 and CDR2: MDHEN, SYDVKM. The CDR3 DNA reads TGTGCCAGCAGTCCGTTTCAGGGGGATAATCAGCCCCAGCATTTT. Its translation: CASSPFQGDNQPQHF.

The gene calls are TRBV28 and TRBJ1-2; 8 bases map to TRBD1. V gave up 5 bases and J gave up 6 bases; unmatched junction bases: 5. Germline values: CDR1 MDHEN, CDR2 SYDVKM. This CDR3 has 13 amino acids. This chain's CDR3 is CASSAGTGDGYTF. In DNA form, the CDR3 reads TGTGCCAGCAGTGCCGGGACAGGCGATGGCTACACCTTC.

The V and J genes are TRBV2 and TRBJ1-1, with D unclear. The germline V gene has CDR1 SNHLY and CDR2 FYNNEI. Trimming removed 3 bases at V and 1 base at J, with 6 bases between. This CDR3 region has 13 residues. The CDR3 protein is CASSERWNTEAFF. The CDR3 DNA sequence: TGTGCCAGCAGTGAGAGGTGGAACACTGAAGCTTTCTTT.

The genes are TRBV28 and TRBJ1-2; D not resolved. V lost 6 bases and J 8 bases, leaving 19 bases between the germline ends. The length of the CDR3 is 14 residues. Per germline, CDR1 MDHEN and CDR2 SYDVKM. The CDR3 loop reads CASRPMGPKEGYTF. The CDR3 DNA is TGTGCCAGCAGGCCCATGGGTCCCAAGGAGGGCTACACCTTC.

This chain connects TRBV9 to TRBJ2-1, with a possible D match to TRBD2 (6 bases). The V gene's germline CDR1 is SGDLS and CDR2 YYNGEE. The CDR3 runs to 15 residues. V was clipped by 2 bases and J by 6 bases, with 15 bases between them. In nucleotides, the CDR3 is TGTGCCAGCAGCGTGGACTATCACCCTCCCAATGAGCAGTTCTTC. Translation gives CASSVDYHPPNEQFF.

The chain employs TRBV18 and TRBJ1-1; D is ambiguous. CDR1 and CDR2 (germline): KGHSH, LQKENI. The CDR3 is 14 residues long. With 2 bases removed from V and 4 bases from J, the gap between germline ends came to 11 bases. CDR3 sequence (DNA): TGTGCCAGCTCACCAATACGCGGGAGCACTGAAGCTTTCTTT. Encoded protein: CASSPIRGSTEAFF.